This TCR beta chain emerged from a study of shared clonotypes between healthy human individuals. Study at large: There were three CD4 naive, three CD4 memory, two CD8 naive and one CD8 memory plates per donor. Study-level points and caveats: Naive CD4 clonotype sharing across a few donors was about 5%. An expected dependence of interdonor clonotype sharing on sequencing depth was noted.

Cells designated naive CD8 were CD45RO-negative and were positively selected for CCR7, with terminally differentiated effector memory CD45RA+ cells excluded. There were no recent acute infections or vaccinations among the donors, who were healthy HIV-negative adults. To note about this clone: Its antigen remains unidentified. The sample contains more than one DNA sequence encoding this CDR3.

TCRdb's copy holds only in-frame clones and misses some; the assay was immunoSEQ multiplex PCR. The sample includes about 2.2 million clones, roughly 95% of them seen just once. What was sequenced was naive CD8+ T cells from PBMCs. This TCR came from a man between 18 and 29 years old in good health. Some clones in this sample may be carry-over from other donors' samples.

The CDR3 spells CASSLGGAETQYF. In DNA form, the CDR3 reads TGTGCCAGCAGTTTGGGCGGGGCGGAGACCCAGTACTTC. The V and J genes are TRBV28 and TRBJ2-5; D may be TRBD2 (6 bases). Germline V gene lookup returns CDR1 MDHEN and CDR2 SYDVKM. V was trimmed by 3 bases and J by 5 bases, leaving 10 bases between them. The CDR3 contains 13 residues.